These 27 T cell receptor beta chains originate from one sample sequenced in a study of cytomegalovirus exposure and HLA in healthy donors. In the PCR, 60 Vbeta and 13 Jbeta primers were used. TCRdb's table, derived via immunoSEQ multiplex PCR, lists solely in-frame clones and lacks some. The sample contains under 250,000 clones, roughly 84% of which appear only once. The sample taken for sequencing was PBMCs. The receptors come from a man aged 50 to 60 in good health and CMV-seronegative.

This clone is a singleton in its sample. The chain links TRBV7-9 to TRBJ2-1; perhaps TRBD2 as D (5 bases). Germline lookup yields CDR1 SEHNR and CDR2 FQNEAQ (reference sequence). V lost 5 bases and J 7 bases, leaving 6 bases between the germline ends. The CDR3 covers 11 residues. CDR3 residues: CASSRGNEQFF. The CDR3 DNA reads TGTGCCAGCAGCCGGGGAAATGAGCAGTTCTTC. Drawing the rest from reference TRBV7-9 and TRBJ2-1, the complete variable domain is DTGVSQNPRHKITKRGQNVTFRCDPISEHNRLYWYRQTLGQGPEFLTYFQNEAQLEKSRLLSDRFSAERPKGSFSTLEIQRTEQGDSAMYLCASSRGNEQFFGPGTRLTVL.

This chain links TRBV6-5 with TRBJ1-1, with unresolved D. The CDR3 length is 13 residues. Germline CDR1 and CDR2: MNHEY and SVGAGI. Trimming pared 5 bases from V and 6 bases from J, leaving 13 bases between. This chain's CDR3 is CASSPVIRAEAFF. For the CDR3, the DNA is TGTGCCAGCAGTCCCGTGATCCGGGCTGAAGCTTTCTTT.

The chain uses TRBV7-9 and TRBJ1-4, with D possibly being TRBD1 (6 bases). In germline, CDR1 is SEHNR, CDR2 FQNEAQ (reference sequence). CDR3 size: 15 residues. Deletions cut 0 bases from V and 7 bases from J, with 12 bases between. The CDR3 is CASSLALSGVEKLFF. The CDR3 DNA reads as TGTGCCAGCAGCTTAGCTCTGTCAGGGGTTGAAAAACTGTTTTTT.

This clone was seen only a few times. This chain's CDR3 is CASSPRGGNQPQHF. The CDR3 DNA sequence: TGTGCCAGCAGTCCCCGAGGCGGCAATCAGCCCCAGCATTTT. The V gene is TRBV27, the J gene TRBJ1-5; D not certain. Germline CDR1 reads MNHEY; CDR2 reads SMNVEV (reference sequence). This CDR3 has 14 amino acids. Trimming removed 5 bases at V and 2 bases at J, with 10 bases between.

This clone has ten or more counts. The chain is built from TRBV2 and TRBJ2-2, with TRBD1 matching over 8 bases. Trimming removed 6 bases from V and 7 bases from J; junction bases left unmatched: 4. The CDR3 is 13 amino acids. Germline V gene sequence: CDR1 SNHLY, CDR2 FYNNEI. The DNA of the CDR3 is TGTGCCAGCAGGGACAGGGAGGACGGGGAGCTGTTTTTT. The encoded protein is CASRDREDGELFF.

The CDR3 bases are TGCGCCAGCAGTTTCACAGGGGGACCCTACGAGCAGTACTTC. The encoded protein is CASSFTGGPYEQYF. The J gene is TRBJ2-7, the V gene TRBV5-1; 8 bases line up with TRBD1. From germline, CDR1 is SGHRS and CDR2 YFSETQ. The CDR3 covers 14 residues. The junction had 6 bases not matched to a gene; V was cut back by 5 bases and J by 2 bases.

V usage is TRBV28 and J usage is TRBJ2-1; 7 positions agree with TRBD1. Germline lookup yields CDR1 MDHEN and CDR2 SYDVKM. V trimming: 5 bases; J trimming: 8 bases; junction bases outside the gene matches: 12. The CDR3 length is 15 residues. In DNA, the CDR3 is TGTGCCAGCAGTCCGATGACAGGGAGCATCGATGAGCAGTTCTTC. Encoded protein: CASSPMTGSIDEQFF.

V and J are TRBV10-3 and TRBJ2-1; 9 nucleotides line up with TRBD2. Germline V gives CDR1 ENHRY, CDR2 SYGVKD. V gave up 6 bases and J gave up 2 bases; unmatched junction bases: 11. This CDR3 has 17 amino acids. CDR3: CAISGGLAGSAYNEQFF. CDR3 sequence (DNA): TGTGCCATCAGCGGCGGCCTAGCGGGATCGGCCTACAATGAGCAGTTCTTC.

The CDR3 bases are TGTGCCAGCAGCGTTCTCGGTTTGCGCGACACAGATACGCAGTATTTT. Amino acid sequence: CASSVLGLRDTDTQYF. V and J are TRBV9 and TRBJ2-3; D gene unclear. Germline CDR1 reads SGDLS; CDR2 reads YYNGEE. The CDR3 sequence is 16 residues long. The V and J ends lost 2 bases and 2 bases respectively, with 15 bases between them.

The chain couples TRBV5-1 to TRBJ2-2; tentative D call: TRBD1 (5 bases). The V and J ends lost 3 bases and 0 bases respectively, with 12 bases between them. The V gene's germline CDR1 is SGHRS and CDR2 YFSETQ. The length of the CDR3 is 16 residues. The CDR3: CASSSRQSPNTGELFF. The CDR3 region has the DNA TGCGCCAGCAGCTCCCGACAGTCCCCGAACACCGGGGAGCTGTTTTTT. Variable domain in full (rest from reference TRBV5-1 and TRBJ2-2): KAGVTQTPRYLIKTRGQQVTLSCSPISGHRSVSWYQQTPGQGLQFLFEYFSETQRNKGNFPGRFSGRQFSNSRSEMNVSTLELGDSALYLCASSSRQSPNTGELFFGEGSRLTVL.

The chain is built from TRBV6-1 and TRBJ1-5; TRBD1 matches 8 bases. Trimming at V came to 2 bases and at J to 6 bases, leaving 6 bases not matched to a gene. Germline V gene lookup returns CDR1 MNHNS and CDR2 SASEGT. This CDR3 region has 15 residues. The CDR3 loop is CASSENGQGIQPQHF. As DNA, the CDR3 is TGTGCCAGCAGTGAAAACGGACAGGGAATTCAGCCCCAGCATTTT.

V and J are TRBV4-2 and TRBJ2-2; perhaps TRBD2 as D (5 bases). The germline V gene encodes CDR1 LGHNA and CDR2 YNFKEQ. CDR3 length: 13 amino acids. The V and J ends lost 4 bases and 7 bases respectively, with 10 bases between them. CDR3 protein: CASSLLVGGELFF. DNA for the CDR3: TGTGCCAGCAGCCTACTAGTGGGCGGGGAGCTGTTTTTT.

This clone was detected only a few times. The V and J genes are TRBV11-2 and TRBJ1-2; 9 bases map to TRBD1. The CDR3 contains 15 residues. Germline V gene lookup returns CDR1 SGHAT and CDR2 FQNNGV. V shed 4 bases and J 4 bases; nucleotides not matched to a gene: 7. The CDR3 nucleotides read TGTGCCAGCAGCTCCGGACAGGGGAAAATCTATGGCTACACCTTC. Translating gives CASSSGQGKIYGYTF.

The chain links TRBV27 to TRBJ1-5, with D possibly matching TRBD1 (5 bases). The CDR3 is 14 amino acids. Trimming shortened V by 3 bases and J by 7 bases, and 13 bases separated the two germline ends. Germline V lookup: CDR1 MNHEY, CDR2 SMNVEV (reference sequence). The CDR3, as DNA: TGTGCCAGCAGTTTCTGGCAGGGAGGACAGCCCCAGCATTTT. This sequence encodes CASSFWQGGQPQHF.

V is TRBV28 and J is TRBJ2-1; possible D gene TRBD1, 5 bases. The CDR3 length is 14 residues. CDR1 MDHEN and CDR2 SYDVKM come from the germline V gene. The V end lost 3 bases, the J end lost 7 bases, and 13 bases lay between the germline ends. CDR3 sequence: CASSFMGRKNEQFF. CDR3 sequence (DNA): TGTGCCAGCAGTTTTATGGGGCGCAAGAATGAGCAGTTCTTC.

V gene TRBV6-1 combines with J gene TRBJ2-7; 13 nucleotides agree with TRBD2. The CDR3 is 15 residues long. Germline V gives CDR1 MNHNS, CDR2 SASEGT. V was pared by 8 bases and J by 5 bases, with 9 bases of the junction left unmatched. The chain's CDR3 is CASFVLAGGPNEQYF. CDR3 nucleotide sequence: TGTGCCAGCTTTGTACTAGCGGGAGGGCCCAACGAGCAGTACTTC.

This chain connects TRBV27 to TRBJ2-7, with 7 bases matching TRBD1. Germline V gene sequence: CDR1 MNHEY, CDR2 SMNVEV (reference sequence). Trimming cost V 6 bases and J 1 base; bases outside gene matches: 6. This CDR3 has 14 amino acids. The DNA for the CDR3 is TGTGCCAGCAGCCTAGACAGGGTGTCCTACGAGCAGTACTTC. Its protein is CASSLDRVSYEQYF.

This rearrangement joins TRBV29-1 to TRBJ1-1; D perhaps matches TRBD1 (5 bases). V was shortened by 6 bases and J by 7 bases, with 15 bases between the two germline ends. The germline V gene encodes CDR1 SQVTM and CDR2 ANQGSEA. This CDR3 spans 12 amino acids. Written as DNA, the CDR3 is TGCAGCGTACCTGGACACTACTTTGAAGCTTTCTTT. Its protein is CSVPGHYFEAFF.

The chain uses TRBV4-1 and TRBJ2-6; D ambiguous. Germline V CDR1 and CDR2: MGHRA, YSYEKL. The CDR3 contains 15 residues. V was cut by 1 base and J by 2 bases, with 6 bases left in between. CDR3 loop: CASSQGVTGANVLTF. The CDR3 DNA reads TGCGCCAGCAGCCAAGGCGTTACTGGGGCCAACGTCCTGACTTTC.

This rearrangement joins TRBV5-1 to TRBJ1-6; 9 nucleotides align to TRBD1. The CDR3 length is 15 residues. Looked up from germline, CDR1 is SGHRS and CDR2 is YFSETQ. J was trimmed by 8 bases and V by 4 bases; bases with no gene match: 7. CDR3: CASSLGQGWDSPLHF. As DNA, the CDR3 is TGCGCCAGCAGCCTAGGACAGGGGTGGGATTCACCCCTCCACTTT. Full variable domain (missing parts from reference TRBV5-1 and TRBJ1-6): KAGVTQTPRYLIKTRGQQVTLSCSPISGHRSVSWYQQTPGQGLQFLFEYFSETQRNKGNFPGRFSGRQFSNSRSEMNVSTLELGDSALYLCASSLGQGWDSPLHFGNGTRLTVT.

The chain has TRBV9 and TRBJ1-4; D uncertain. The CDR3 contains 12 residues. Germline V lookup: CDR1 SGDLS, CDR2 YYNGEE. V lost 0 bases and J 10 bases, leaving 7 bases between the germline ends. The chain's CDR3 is CASSVGEGKLFF. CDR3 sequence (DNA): TGTGCCAGCAGCGTAGGGGAGGGAAAACTGTTTTTT. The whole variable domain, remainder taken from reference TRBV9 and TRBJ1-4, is DSGVTQTPKHLITATGQRVTLRCSPRSGDLSVYWYQQSLDQGLQFLIQYYNGEERAKGNILERFSAQQFPDLHSELNLSSLELGDSALYFCASSVGEGKLFFGSGTQLSVL.

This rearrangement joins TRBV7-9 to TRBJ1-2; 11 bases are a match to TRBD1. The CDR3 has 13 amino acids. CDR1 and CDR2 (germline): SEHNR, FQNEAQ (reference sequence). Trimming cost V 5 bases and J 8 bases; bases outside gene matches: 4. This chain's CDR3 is CASSRGTGGGYTF. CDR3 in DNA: TGTGCCAGCAGCCGAGGGACAGGGGGAGGCTACACCTTC.

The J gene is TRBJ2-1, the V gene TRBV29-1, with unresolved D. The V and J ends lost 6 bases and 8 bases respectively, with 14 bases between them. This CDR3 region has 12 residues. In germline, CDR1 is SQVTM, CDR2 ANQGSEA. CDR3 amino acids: CSVDIQSYEQFF. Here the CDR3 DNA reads TGCAGCGTAGACATTCAATCTTATGAGCAGTTCTTC.

The DNA of the CDR3 is TGTGCCAGCAGCTTACATACCGGGACTAGCGGGAGGAATGAGCAGTTCTTC. This translates into CASSLHTGTSGRNEQFF. The chain links TRBV5-5 to TRBJ2-1; 15 bases are a match to TRBD2. Germline-derived CDR1 and CDR2 are SGHKS and YYEKEE (reference sequence). J lost 7 bases, V lost 2 bases, and 7 bases had no gene match. The CDR3 extends over 17 amino acids.

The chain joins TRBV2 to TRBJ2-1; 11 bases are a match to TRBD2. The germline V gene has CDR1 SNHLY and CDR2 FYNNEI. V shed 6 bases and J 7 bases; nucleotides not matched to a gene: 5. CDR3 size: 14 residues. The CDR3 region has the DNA TGTGCCAGCAGCCTAGCGGGAGGACGAAATGAGCAGTTCTTC. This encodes CASSLAGGRNEQFF.

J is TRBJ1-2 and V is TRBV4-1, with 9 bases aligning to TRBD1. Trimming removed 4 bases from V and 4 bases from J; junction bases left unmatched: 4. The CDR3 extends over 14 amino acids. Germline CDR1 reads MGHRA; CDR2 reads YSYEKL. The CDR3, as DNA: TGCGCCAGCAGCCCACCGGGACAGGGCTATGGCTACACCTTC. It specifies CASSPPGQGYGYTF.

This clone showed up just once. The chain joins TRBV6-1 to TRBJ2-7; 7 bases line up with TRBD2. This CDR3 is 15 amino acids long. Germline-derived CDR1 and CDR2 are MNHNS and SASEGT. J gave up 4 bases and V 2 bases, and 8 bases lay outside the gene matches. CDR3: CASSEWPSGPYEQYF. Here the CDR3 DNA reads TGTGCCAGCAGTGAATGGCCTAGCGGACCTTACGAGCAGTACTTC.